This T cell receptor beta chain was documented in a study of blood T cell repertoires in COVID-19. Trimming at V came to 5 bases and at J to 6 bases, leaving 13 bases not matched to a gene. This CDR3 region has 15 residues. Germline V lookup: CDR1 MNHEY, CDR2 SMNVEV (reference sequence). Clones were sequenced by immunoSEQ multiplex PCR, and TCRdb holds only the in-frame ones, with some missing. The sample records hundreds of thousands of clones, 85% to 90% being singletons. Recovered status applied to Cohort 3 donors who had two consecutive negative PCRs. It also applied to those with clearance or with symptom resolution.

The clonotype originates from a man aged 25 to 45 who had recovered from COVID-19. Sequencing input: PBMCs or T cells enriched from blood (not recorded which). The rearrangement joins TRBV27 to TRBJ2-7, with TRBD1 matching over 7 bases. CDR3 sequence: CASSPPGTALVEQYF. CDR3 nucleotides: TGTGCCAGCAGTCCACCCGGGACAGCTCTGGTCGAGCAGTACTTC.